This entry describes one T cell receptor (beta chain). It lacks a known antigen. Base qualities were left out, and no much larger clone turns up one base away. The data belong to a study of blood T cell repertoires in COVID-19 (TCRdb year 2020). Context from the whole study: Collaborator samples came from the United States, Italy and Spain and covered acute and convalescent phases of COVID-19. The material from the prospective study consisted of cDNA or gDNA derived from T cells, B-cell-depleted T cells, or PBMCs. Subjects who had been exposed to COVID-19, were actively infected with it, or had recovered from it provided the deeply sampled blood TCRbeta repertoires that made up the dataset. A freely available public database, intended as a resource for researchers studying the immune response to SARS-CoV-2, is where the repertoires were released. The samples were drawn from the first 160 participants of the ongoing ImmuneRACE study and from about 1,200 subjects provided by 6 global collaborators. A de-identified subject ID, COVID-19 status, age in years and sex were almost always included in the sample metadata. Where available, HLA class I and class II types were obtained from metadata supplied by the sample provider rather than from assay-based typing. Broader findings and caveats from the paper: The amount of clinical and demographic metadata varied by source and participant and was provided uncurated.

Collaborating institutions collected whole blood in K2EDTA tubes following their own protocols. For TCRbeta analysis, collaborators shipped samples as frozen whole blood, isolated PBMCs, or DNA extracted from either of those sample types. TCRbeta CDR3 regions were amplified from genomic DNA by means of the immunoSEQ Assay, a bias-controlled multiplex PCR. The paper's processing steps were these. Nucleated cell counts per sample were estimated from amplification of reference gene primers within the assay. To quantify the absolute abundance of each unique TCRbeta CDR3 rearrangement, sequence reads were collapsed and filtered. For each sample, productive Simpson clonality was calculated as the square root of Simpson's diversity index over productive rearrangements. TCRdb re-hosts the immuneACCESS table, in-frame sequences only. Its copies lack some clones; in the studies checked, an unresolved V gene accounts for under half of them, and the cause for the rest is not known. That table supplies the V and J calls and clone size; D and trimming were determined from the DNA. This sample comprises tens of thousands of clones, roughly 87% of them detected only once. The ten largest clones add up to approximately 8% of the sample.

The origin of this receptor is a young man with acute or convalescent COVID-19. Material for sequencing was peripheral blood.

The nucleotides are TGTGCCAGCAGTTTGTCCGGGAAACTAGCGGGGGACGAGCAGTTCTTC. It encodes CASSLSGKLAGDEQFF. The V gene is TRBV28 and the J gene is TRBJ2-1; TRBD2 fits 11 bases in the junction. Inclusive of the bounding cysteine and phenylalanine, the CDR3 is 16 residues long. The retained sequence is limited to the CDR3, 48 bases, with the frame set at the first base. V is trimmed back by 3 bases and J by 10 bases, and the junction contains 11 bases that no gene match accounts for. CDR1 and CDR2 are read off the germline V gene as MDHEN and SYDVKM.